This paragraph reports one T cell receptor beta chain. Its antigen has not been determined. Base qualities were left out, and no much larger clone turns up one base away. The data originate from a study of cytomegalovirus exposure and HLA in healthy donors (dated by TCRdb to 2016 to 2017). Study-level background: An earlier analysis of some 500 of the donors reported 276 Gb of sequence data and 117 million unique TCR beta sequences from approximately 180 million T cells. HLA typing included class I and class II loci at four-digit resolution. The study aimed to test whether cataloging public T cell receptors could reveal signatures of past pathogen exposure. Among about 390 genotyped donors of the cohort, an average of around 240,000 unique TCR beta nucleotide sequences were sequenced per donor, around 20% of them non-productive. Of the 300 to 450 genotyped donors, less than 90% were placed in the genetic ancestry cluster associated with self-reported Caucasian donors. A later genetic analysis took genome-wide SNP genotypes for 398 of the 666 donors and used that subset as a discovery cohort. All discovery cohort repertoires had been generated using a single sequencing platform. The later analysis used no new phenotypic data to find candidate immune exposures, relying instead on TCR beta sequences and their occurrence across donors. Several DR-DQ haplotypes were treated as single units for association and clustering because of strong linkage in the cohort. Besides the first cohort of under 700 subjects, a separate validation cohort made up of around 120 different subjects was used. The study used immunosequencing to profile the T cell repertoires of 600 to 850 subjects and linked those repertoires to cytomegalovirus serostatus. High-throughput TCR immunosequencing, statistical association of individual TCRs with disease status, and machine learning were combined to predict cytomegalovirus infection status. An early release covering 550 to 650 HLA-typed donors comprised about 320 gigabases of sequencing data and 85 million or so unique TCR sequences. Donor age, sex, ethnicity and CMV serostatus were compiled alongside the repertoire data. In an earlier analysis of 550 to 700 of the donors, high-throughput TCR beta sequencing was used to judge whether each TCR beta V gene segment behaved as functional or pseudogenic. In a later analysis, previously published TCR beta repertoires from 666 donors were re-analyzed and high-resolution HLA genotyping was added so that TCR occurrence patterns could be studied. Typing coverage varied by locus: roughly 629-630 donors for A, B, C, DRB1 and DQB1; approximately 500 for DQA1; more than 600 for DPA1; roughly 470 for DPB1.

Based on the germline V gene, the CDR1 and CDR2 sequences are SGHVS and FQNEAQ. V ends up 6 bases short and J 8 bases short, with an unmatched junction base count of 8. The CDR3 runs 16 residues from the cysteine to the phenylalanine. The kept DNA is CDR3 alone, 48 bases in frame from the first base. Summary of the overall study and its limitations: When HLA alleles, especially DR and DQ, strongly co-occurred, TCR associations were difficult to assign to individual alleles. Immune exposure information for the cohort was limited to CMV serostatus. The authors suggested that the approach could potentially be generalized to other disease states and immunological phenotypes. A group of highly shared sequence variants was considered likely to be a technical artifact of the sequencing pipeline. According to a later analysis, most CMV-associated TCR beta chains appeared to be HLA-restricted, and the HLA associations seemed to be driven largely by CMV exposure. This cohort had only TCR beta chains sequenced, and the lack of alpha or paired-chain data limited which features could be detected. In an earlier analysis of a few hundred of the donors, most TCR beta V segments were observed in productive rearrangements about 87% or about 30% of the time, broadly matching IMGT annotations. The earlier analysis of approximately 590 of the donors excluded 15 to 20 rarely observed V segments, including chromosome 9 orphons, because counts were too low. The study listed over 150 TCR beta chains as associated with cytomegalovirus. A further reported finding was that TCR beta sequences accurately predicted the HLA-A and HLA-B alleles for most subjects in the first cohort. According to a later analysis, TCR association rates differed among HLA loci, with DRB1 alleles showing the most associated TCRs and HLA-C alleles showing the fewest. In a later genetic analysis, fewer N-insertions in productive TCRs were reported among donors in an Asian-associated ancestry cluster than the roughly 640-donor mean. A later analysis associated 16,951 TCR beta sequences with specific HLA alleles at a false discovery rate of 0.05. According to a later analysis, parvovirus B19, influenza, CMV and Epstein-Barr virus appeared linked to several top co-occurrence clusters. Some IMGT-functional V segments, including TRBV6-2 and TRBV6-3, could not be told apart with the 87-base-pair reads, so those segments were excluded. Linkage disequilibrium might explain the correlated functional status among segregating V segments, but an unknown experimental factor could not be excluded. The classifier was reported to diagnose cytomegalovirus status with high specificity and sensitivity in both the original cohort and the validation cohort. Most TCR sequences were seen in very few donors, while some public TCRs were found in many individuals. The presence/absence analyses assumed that sequencing depth was roughly uniform across donors, and that assumption may not be true. Compared with equally common non-associated chains, HLA-associated TCR beta chains in a later analysis were more clonally expanded and had lower generation probabilities. Because HLA typing was unavailable for some donors at each locus, only the typed subset was used in association tests. In a later genetic analysis, a missense DCLRE1C variant was associated with V-gene and J-gene trimming of TCR beta chains, and the association was replicated in an independent cohort. In vitro tests confirmed that a few of the cytomegalovirus-associated TCR beta chains recognize cytomegalovirus antigens.

Library construction relied on the immunoSEQ multiplex PCR assay. A mixture of 60 forward primers for TCR Vbeta segments and 13 reverse primers for TCR Jbeta segments was used in the multiplex PCR. A multiplex PCR assay on genomic DNA amplified the CDR3 region of rearranged TCR beta genes. The Illumina HiSeq System was used to sequence the amplified TCR beta libraries as 87-base-pair reads. The paper's data handling went like this. A later analysis counted approximately 76 million unique TCR beta chains across the 550 to 800 repertoires, and roughly 10 million of these chains were shared by at least two donors. A nearest-neighbor algorithm error-corrected the raw reads and collapsed the reads into unique sequences, merging closely related sequences to remove PCR and sequencing errors. V, D and J gene segments were assigned by aligning CDR3 sequences to IMGT reference sequences. For a sequence to be retained, a match of at least six nucleotides to both a V gene segment and a J gene segment was required. A rearrangement was called productive if the CDR3 had no stop codons and remained in frame with V and J, and every other rearrangement was called non-productive. Following IMGT convention, CDR3 was defined as the stretch from the second conserved V-encoded cysteine up to the conserved J-encoded phenylalanine. In an earlier analysis of just under 600 of the donors, sequences lacking an unambiguous match to a single V gene segment were excluded. An earlier analysis of roughly 590 of the donors called V segments functional above 56.7% productive rearrangements and segregating when the between-donor standard deviation exceeded 5%. A statistical classification framework was built for diagnosing cytomegalovirus status from the catalog of TCR beta chain sequences. V and J gene assignment, in a later analysis, came from comparing TCR nucleotide sequences with IMGT/GENE-DB human TR gene sequences. A later analysis assigned CDR3 sequences and most-parsimonious VDJ recombination scenarios with the TCRdist pipeline. In a later analysis, each TCR beta chain was defined by its CDR3 amino acid sequence together with its V-gene family, and reads without a unique V-gene family were excluded. A later analysis removed 600 or so highly shared, low-generation-probability nucleotide sequences to deal with suspected cross-contamination and a sequencing artifact. In a later analysis, a clonal expansion index was calculated for each public chain from normalized within-repertoire ranks of inferred template counts. In a later analysis, generation probabilities were computed using a VDJ recombination model fitted to out-of-frame rearrangements, and the results were checked against IGoR. In a later analysis, hypergeometric tests were used to score TCR-TCR, TCR-HLA and TCR-CMV co-occurrence, with a repertoire-size bias correction applied to TCR pairs. To estimate false discovery rates, a later analysis permuted the HLA or CMV assignments 20 times. In a later analysis, co-occurring TCRs were grouped using DBSCAN, and TCRdist sequence similarity was added for clustering within HLA-allele-positive subsets. Co-occurrence clustering excluded repertoires with fewer than 30,000 or more than 120,000 public chains, plus five with anomalous nucleotide sharing. The clones in this table, taken by TCRdb from immuneACCESS, are in-frame only. Not every clone is retained; where verified, under half of the shortfall comes from an unresolved V gene, and the cause of the rest is unknown. That table is the source of V, J and clone size, and D and trimming were worked out from the DNA. The sample profile shows about 130,000 clones; over 75% of them were found once. Roughly 3.9% of the sample rests with the top ten.

In total, fewer than 750 healthy bone marrow donors made up the cohort. At the time of sampling, all cohort members were nominally healthy, though unrecorded immune exposures were likely present. The donor tested CMV seropositive, placing the donor among the 250 to 350 seropositive members of the cohort. Each donor provided a peripheral blood sample, and peripheral blood mononuclear cells were used for TCR beta sequencing. The Qiagen DNeasy Blood Extraction Kit was used to extract genomic DNA from the blood cell samples. This chain joins TRBV7-8 to TRBJ1-6, with TRBD1 matching 12 junction bases. The receptor was derived from a male donor in good health and CMV-seropositive. The sequenced material came from PBMCs. CDR3 reads: CASSPGQGAKDSPLHF. The nucleotide sequence is TGTGCCAGCAGTCCGGGACAGGGGGCTAAGGATTCACCCCTCCACTTT.